This TCR beta chain stems from a study of OX40 agonist ivuxolimab in advanced cancers. Clones were sequenced by immunoSEQ multiplex PCR, and TCRdb holds only the in-frame ones, with some missing. The sample contains about 41,000 clones, around 87% of which appear only once. Germline CDR1 reads LGHNT; CDR2 reads FRNRAP. The CDR3 consists of 11 residues. Trimming left V 7 bases short and J 2 bases short, with 5 bases between. The clonotype comes from an adult with an advanced solid tumor such as melanoma, head and neck, liver or kidney cancer. The chain recombines TRBV12-5 with TRBJ1-1; no clear D gene. The specimen comprised CD4+ or CD8+ T cells sorted from blood, sampled in a trial of the OX40 agonist ivuxolimab. CDR3: CASVFNTEAFF. CDR3 nucleotide sequence: TGTGCTAGTGTTTTCAACACTGAAGCTTTCTTT.